This entry is about one T cell receptor (beta chain). Its antigen is unknown. This sample was taken from a study of cytotoxic CD8 clonotypes in ibrutinib-treated CLL. The study's findings and limits: Baseline clonality exceeded age-matched healthy donors and tracked circulating CD8+ T-cell counts.

TCRdb keeps only in-frame clones here, not all; method: immunoSEQ multiplex PCR. The sample shows around 76,000 clones, roughly 83% of them seen only once. CDR3 size: 15 residues. Germline CDR1 MNHEY, CDR2 SVGAGI. Trimming took 5 bases from V and 4 from J; bases not matched to a gene: 9. The receptor was derived from a human donor with chronic lymphocytic leukemia. The chain has TRBV6-5 and TRBJ1-1, with 8 bases aligning to TRBD1. Sample: PBMCs, taken after 24 months of ibrutinib treatment. In DNA form, the CDR3 reads TGTGCCAGCAGTACCGACAGGGGCCGCGGCACTGAAGCTTTCTTT. Its protein product is CASSTDRGRGTEAFF.